This is a list of T cell receptor beta chains from one sample in a study of shared clonotypes between healthy human individuals. The method was immunoSEQ multiplex PCR; TCRdb's version includes in-frame clones alone and lacks a portion of them. The table records millions of clones, approximately 94% of them present only once. Input material: naive CD8+ T cells sorted from blood. The source is a man younger than 35 in good health. The CDR3 runs from the conserved cysteine through the conserved F or W. The order of the fields is V gene, J gene, clone size, CDR3 protein. Not every row has a clone size; where given, it reads once, few, many or a size class.

V: TRBV6-1
J: TRBJ1-1
size: NA
CDR3: CASLPTVMNTEAFF

V: TRBV9
J: TRBJ2-1
size: NA
CDR3: CASSVATYNEQFF

V: TRBV7-8
J: TRBJ2-7
size: NA
CDR3: CASSLLGTSGAYEQYF

V: TRBV5-5
J: TRBJ2-5
size: NA
CDR3: CASNSGTSGSETQYF

V: TRBV7-9
J: TRBJ1-2
size: NA
CDR3: CASSLGGTENNYGYTF

V: TRBV10-1
J: TRBJ1-1
size: NA
CDR3: CASSVTANTEAFF

V: TRBV15
J: TRBJ2-1
size: NA
CDR3: CATSRDPPAGEGRGEQFF

V: TRBV9
J: TRBJ1-2
size: NA
CDR3: CASSVGGQTYGYTF

V: TRBV9
J: TRBJ1-2
size: NA
CDR3: CASSAGLEGYGYTF

V: TRBV7-9
J: TRBJ2-5
size: NA
CDR3: CASSFGERGGRETQYF

V: TRBV7-9
J: TRBJ2-3
size: NA
CDR3: CASSPWREADTDTQYF

V: TRBV2
J: TRBJ2-7
size: NA
CDR3: CASSEGGSTYEQYF

V: TRBV4-1
J: TRBJ2-2
size: NA
CDR3: CASSNLRTGELFF

V: TRBV7-9
J: TRBJ1-1
size: once
CDR3: CASSLTGSTEAFF

V: TRBV25-1
J: TRBJ2-5
size: NA
CDR3: CASSGGQGIETQYF

V: TRBV28
J: TRBJ2-2
size: NA
CDR3: CASRPPSGRPENTGELFF

V: TRBV12-5
J: TRBJ2-7
size: once
CDR3: CASGFPGGATYEQYF

V: TRBV4-2
J: TRBJ2-7
size: once
CDR3: CASSQGGTGSYEQYF

V: TRBV5-1
J: TRBJ2-3
size: NA
CDR3: CASSDGLREYF

V: TRBV11-2
J: TRBJ2-7
size: NA
CDR3: CASSLGGQGRTNEQYF

V: TRBV10-2
J: TRBJ2-3
size: NA
CDR3: CASSDQANTQYF

V: TRBV6-1
J: TRBJ1-1
size: NA
CDR3: CASSDEGGWTEAFF

V: TRBV28
J: TRBJ2-3
size: NA
CDR3: CASSYERPRDTQYF

V: TRBV10-1
J: TRBJ1-5
size: NA
CDR3: CASSEPDRVGNQPQHF

V: TRBV11-3
J: TRBJ2-5
size: NA
CDR3: CASSSGRQETQYF

V: TRBV7-9
J: TRBJ2-3
size: NA
CDR3: CASSFVQLTDTQYF

V: TRBV4-3
J: TRBJ1-4
size: NA
CDR3: CASSQDLEGYNEKLFF

V: TRBV18
J: TRBJ2-5
size: NA
CDR3: CASSETGGSETQYF

V: TRBV10-3
J: TRBJ2-4
size: NA
CDR3: CAISDDRGRNFGVDIQYF

V: TRBV10-1
J: TRBJ2-5
size: NA
CDR3: CASSDDESRGETQYF

V: TRBV4-1
J: TRBJ2-7
size: NA
CDR3: CASSLRTGSYEQYF

V: TRBV9
J: TRBJ2-3
size: NA
CDR3: CASSDSQLDTDTQYF

V: TRBV7-2
J: TRBJ2-1
size: once
CDR3: CASSFGTSGGDEQFF

V: TRBV10-3
J: TRBJ2-7
size: once
CDR3: CSISESIGPYEQYF

V: TRBV28
J: TRBJ1-2
size: NA
CDR3: CASSLALAAPNYGYTF

V: TRBV4-1
J: TRBJ1-1
size: NA
CDR3: CASSRPGQGPNTEAFF

V: TRBV6-5
J: TRBJ2-1
size: once
CDR3: CASSQLLSSYNEQFF

V: TRBV5-4
J: TRBJ1-6
size: NA
CDR3: CASSPSGTSSYNSPLHF

V: TRBV27
J: TRBJ1-5
size: NA
CDR3: CASSKVGAGQPQHF

V: TRBV27
J: TRBJ1-4
size: NA
CDR3: CASSFSTRQEKLFF

V: TRBV4-1
J: TRBJ2-2
size: NA
CDR3: CASEHGAGELFF

V: TRBV25-1
J: TRBJ2-5
size: NA
CDR3: CASSRNGNQETQYF

V: TRBV5-1
J: TRBJ2-2
size: NA
CDR3: CASTHEWGGGELFF

V: TRBV2
J: TRBJ1-4
size: NA
CDR3: CASSGQDGNEKLFF

V: TRBV7-9
J: TRBJ2-7
size: NA
CDR3: CASRETGPSYEQYF

V: TRBV6-5
J: TRBJ1-5
size: NA
CDR3: CASSYSEGSRPQHF

V: TRBV28
J: TRBJ2-3
size: NA
CDR3: CASSFGTSGGASTDTQYF

V: TRBV7-9
J: TRBJ1-3
size: NA
CDR3: CASSIYQGDTIYF